The present entry profiles one T cell receptor (beta chain) with its context. Its target antigen remains unknown. No base-level quality is on record; no much larger clone is a single base apart. The data belong to a study of tumor-infiltrating lymphocytes in oesophageal squamous cell carcinoma listed by TCRdb under 2016. Library method: PCR. Data came from an Illumina HiSeq 2000. The raw public data were reprocessed by TCRdb itself: fastp quality trimming at Q25, MiXCR clonotype calling, in-frame beta chains only. Rows merge per CDR3 protein into single entries with the most common DNA and genes. This sample lists 20,000 to 30,000 distinct CDR3 sequences; 30% to 40% were detected once. The biggest ten clones account for 23% of the sample. The germline V gene provides CDR1 SNHLY and CDR2 FYNNEI. From the cysteine through the phenylalanine, the CDR3 covers 14 amino acids. Only the CDR3 portion is preserved as DNA: 42 bases, with reading frame beginning at the first base.

The receptor comes from a male donor with esophageal squamous cell carcinoma. Sequenced: esophageal tumor tissue. The chain employs TRBV2 and TRBJ2-4, with the identity of the D gene unclear. The J call could be wrong; TRBJ2-7 is a better fit for the DNA end. CDR3 region: CASSEAIRVHEQYF. The DNA is as follows: TGTGCCAGCAGTGAAGCGATCCGGGTCCACGAGCAGTACTTC.